The rows below give T cell receptor beta chains drawn from one sample of a study of T cell repertoires in cytomegalovirus infection. TCRdb processed the reads anew with MiXCR; each CDR3 protein has one entry. The sample includes approximately 500,000 distinct CDR3 sequences, over 9% seen only once; the top ten take roughly 10%. Input material: PBMCs. Every receptor here comes from a human donor in good health (CMV status not recorded). Some clones in this sample may be carry-over from other donors' samples. Each CDR3 is given with its conserved first and last residue.

16	TRBV5-5	TRBJ2-3	CASSSRDRGAVDTQYF
16	TRBV7-3	TRBJ2-2	CASSLVPGGHTGELFF
13	TRBV29-1	TRBJ2-2	CSVESQGTGELFF
12	TRBV7-8	TRBJ2-1	CASSLRRDEQFF
15	TRBV12-3/TRBV12-4	TRBJ1-1	CASRIPQGANTEAFF
14	TRBV10-3	TRBJ2-3	CAISGTGRSDTQYF
14	TRBV6-1	TRBJ2-1	CASSEVGRGGQQFF
17	TRBV9	TRBJ2-1	CASSLPLSVSSYNEQFF
14	TRBV5-1	TRBJ2-3	CASSPAVGTDTQYF
17	TRBV19	TRBJ1-1	CASSPSPDRGSNTEAFF
21	TRBV25-1	TRBJ2-6	CASSENSGAHGGFSGANVLTF
12	TRBV11-2	TRBJ2-1	CASSLSPAKEFF
14	TRBV5-6	TRBJ1-5	CASSLDRVRQPQHF
15	TRBV5-4	TRBJ1-1	CASSLEVKANTEAFF
16	TRBV28	TRBJ1-1	CASSSLDRVMNTEAFF
12	TRBV3-1	TRBJ2-1	CASSQGEREQFF
15	TRBV18	TRBJ2-6	CASSPPGRGANVLTF
10	TRBV2	TRBJ2-7	CASRGRKQYF
16	TRBV14	TRBJ1-4	CASSPLRDRPNEKLFF
16	TRBV7-2	TRBJ2-6	CASSLLAASGANVLTF
14	TRBV28	TRBJ2-7	CASSRQGLTGEQYF
14	TRBV5-6	TRBJ2-1	CASSFGTSGREQFF
13	TRBV28	TRBJ1-5	CASSLSSDQPQHF
18	TRBV12-3/TRBV12-4	TRBJ2-5	CASSLSRGLRLGQETQYF
14	TRBV4-2	TRBJ1-1	CASSQPDREGEAFF
15	TRBV20-1	TRBJ2-5	CSAPASGLPQETQYF
15	TRBV7-2	TRBJ2-1	CASSLRKGSYNEQFF
15	TRBV29-1	TRBJ2-7	CSVITGTGGQAEQYF
15	TRBV7-6	TRBJ1-2	CASSLVAESNYGYTF
15	TRBV9	TRBJ2-5	CASSVGRVSLETQYF
15	TRBV5-1	TRBJ2-3	CASSLRGGFEDTQYF
17	TRBV4-2	TRBJ1-5	CASSQDPTPTRGQPQHF
13	TRBV5-6	TRBJ1-1	CASSLTGTGEAFF
15	TRBV15	TRBJ2-7	CATSYPGTSEGEQYF
15	TRBV10-3	TRBJ1-2	CAISDARPGGYGYTF
17	TRBV7-8	TRBJ1-5	CASSRDRRQGINQPQHF
13	TRBV7-2	TRBJ1-5	CATSRGGNQPQHF
15	TRBV4-2	TRBJ2-1	CASSRLGTSGTEQFF
12	TRBV29-1	TRBJ2-2	CSVPGGTGELFF
12	TRBV20-1	TRBJ2-1	CSSTGPYNEQFF
12	TRBV5-5	TRBJ1-6	CASSEPQVALHF